The clone carrying this T cell receptor beta chain has more than one count but fewer than ten. Profiled with immunoSEQ multiplex PCR; TCRdb holds only in-frame clones, not every one. The sample includes about 15,000 clones, 30% to 35% seen only once; the top ten take around 5.7%. The data derive from a study of graft-versus-host responses after intestinal transplantation. Germline V gene lookup returns CDR1 MNHEY and CDR2 SVGAGI. The length of the CDR3 is 13 residues. The V and J ends lost 0 bases and 2 bases respectively, with 4 bases between them. This specimen was alloreactive CD4+ T cells from a mixed lymphocyte reaction culture, taken before intestinal transplant. Subset given: CFSE-low proliferating T cells sorted from roughly six-day pre-transplant mixed lymphocyte reaction (GvH or HvG direction). The TCR originated in a human patient who received an intestinal transplant. This chain uses TRBV6-5 with TRBJ1-2; D remains ambiguous. The CDR3 coding sequence is TGTGCCAGCAGTTACTCCTCGAACTATGGCTACACCTTC. Translation: CASSYSSNYGYTF.